This TCR beta chain was sequenced during a study of cytomegalovirus exposure and HLA in healthy donors. Study-level results: Later analysis identified some 16,000 TCR beta sequences associated with HLA alleles, using a false discovery rate threshold of 0.05. It emerged from a later analysis that several of the most significant clusters appeared to be linked to common viral pathogens.

Per germline, CDR1 LGHNA and CDR2 YNFKEQ. The CDR3 length is 15 residues. V lost 4 bases to trimming and J lost 8 bases; unmatched junction nucleotides: 12. This clone was detected only a few times. Antigen unknown. PCR amplification relied on 60 Vbeta primers (plus 13 Jbeta primers). The repertoire was sequenced with immunoSEQ multiplex PCR; TCRdb's copy has only in-frame clones and lacks some. Among around 140,000 clones listed, more than 8% were seen once. The sequence was collected from a man over 45 in good health and CMV-seronegative. The genes are TRBV4-2 and TRBJ2-3; 7 bases match TRBD2. The sequencing input was PBMCs. This chain's CDR3 is CASSPDWGRASTQYF. The CDR3 bases are TGTGCCAGCAGCCCTGATTGGGGGAGGGCCAGTACGCAGTATTTT.